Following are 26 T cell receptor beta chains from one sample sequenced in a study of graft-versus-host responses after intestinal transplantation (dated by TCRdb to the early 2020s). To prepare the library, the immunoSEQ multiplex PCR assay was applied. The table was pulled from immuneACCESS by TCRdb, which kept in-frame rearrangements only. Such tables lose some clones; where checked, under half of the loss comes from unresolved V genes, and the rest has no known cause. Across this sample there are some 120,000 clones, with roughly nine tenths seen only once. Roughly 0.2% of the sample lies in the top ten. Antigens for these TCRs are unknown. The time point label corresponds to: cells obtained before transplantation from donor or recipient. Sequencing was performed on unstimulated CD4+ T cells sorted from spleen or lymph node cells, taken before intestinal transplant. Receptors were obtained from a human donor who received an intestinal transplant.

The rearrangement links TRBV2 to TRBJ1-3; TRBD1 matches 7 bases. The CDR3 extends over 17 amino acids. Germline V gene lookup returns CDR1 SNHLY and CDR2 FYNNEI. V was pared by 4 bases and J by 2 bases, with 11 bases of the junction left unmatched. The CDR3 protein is CASSVYSRGRAGNTIYF. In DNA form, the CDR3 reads TGTGCCAGCAGTGTTTATAGTAGGGGGCGCGCTGGAAACACCATATATTTT.

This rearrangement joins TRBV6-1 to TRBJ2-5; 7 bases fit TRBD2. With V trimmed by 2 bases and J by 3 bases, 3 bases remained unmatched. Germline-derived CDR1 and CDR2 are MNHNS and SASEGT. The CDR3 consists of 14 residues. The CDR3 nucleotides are TGTGCCAGCAGTGAATGGGCGGGGGAAGAGACCCAGTACTTC. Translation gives CASSEWAGEETQYF.

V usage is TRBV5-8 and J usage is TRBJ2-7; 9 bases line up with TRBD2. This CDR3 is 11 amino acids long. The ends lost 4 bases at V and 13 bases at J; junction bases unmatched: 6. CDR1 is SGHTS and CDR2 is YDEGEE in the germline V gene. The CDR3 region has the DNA TGTGCCAGCAGCCTTAGCGGGAGAGGATACTTC. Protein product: CASSLSGRGYF.

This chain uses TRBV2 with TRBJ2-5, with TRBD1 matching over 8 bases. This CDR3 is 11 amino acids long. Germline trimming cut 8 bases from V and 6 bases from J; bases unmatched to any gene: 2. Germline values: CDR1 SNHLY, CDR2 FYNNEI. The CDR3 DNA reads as TGTGCCAGCCGGACAGGGAAGACCCAGTACTTC. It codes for CASRTGKTQYF. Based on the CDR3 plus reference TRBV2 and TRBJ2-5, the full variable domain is EPEVTQTPSHQVTQMGQEVILRCVPISNHLYFYWYRQILGQKVEFLVSFYNNEISEKSEIFDDQFSVERPDGSNFTLKIRSTKLEDSAMYFCASRTGKTQYFGPGTRLLVL.

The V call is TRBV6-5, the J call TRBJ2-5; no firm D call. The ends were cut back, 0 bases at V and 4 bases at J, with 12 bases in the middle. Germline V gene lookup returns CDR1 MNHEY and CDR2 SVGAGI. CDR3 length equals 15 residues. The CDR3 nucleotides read TGTGCCAGCAGTTACTCGAGGTGGCCTGGAGAGACCCAGTACTTC. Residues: CASSYSRWPGETQYF.

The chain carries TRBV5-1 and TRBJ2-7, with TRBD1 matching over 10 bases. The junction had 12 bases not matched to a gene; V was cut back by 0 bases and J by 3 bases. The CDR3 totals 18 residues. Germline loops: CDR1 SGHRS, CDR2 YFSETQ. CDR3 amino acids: CASSLARFGTGVLYEQYF. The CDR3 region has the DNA TGCGCCAGCAGCTTGGCGAGGTTCGGGACAGGGGTCCTCTACGAGCAGTACTTC.

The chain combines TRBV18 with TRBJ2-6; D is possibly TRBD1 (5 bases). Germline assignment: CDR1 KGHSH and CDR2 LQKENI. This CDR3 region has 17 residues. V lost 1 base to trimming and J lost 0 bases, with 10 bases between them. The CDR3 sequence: CASSPLGHSSGANVLTF. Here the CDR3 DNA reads TGTGCCAGCTCACCACTCGGACATAGCTCTGGGGCCAACGTCCTGACTTTC.

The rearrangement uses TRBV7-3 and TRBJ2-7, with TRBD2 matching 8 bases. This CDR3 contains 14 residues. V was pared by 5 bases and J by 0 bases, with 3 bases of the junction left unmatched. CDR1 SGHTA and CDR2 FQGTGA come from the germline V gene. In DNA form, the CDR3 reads TGTGCCAGCAGCGTTAGCGGGAACTCCTACGAGCAGTACTTC. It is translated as CASSVSGNSYEQYF.

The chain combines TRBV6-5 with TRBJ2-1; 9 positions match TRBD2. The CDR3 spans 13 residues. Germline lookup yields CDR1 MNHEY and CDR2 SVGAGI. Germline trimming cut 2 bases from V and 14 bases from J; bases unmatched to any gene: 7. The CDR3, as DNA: TGTGCCAGCAGTTACCCCGCGGGGGGGCAAGAGTTCTTC. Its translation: CASSYPAGGQEFF.

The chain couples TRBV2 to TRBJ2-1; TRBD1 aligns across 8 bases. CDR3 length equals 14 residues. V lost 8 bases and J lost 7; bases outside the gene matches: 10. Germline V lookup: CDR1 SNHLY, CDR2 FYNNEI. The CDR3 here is CASDGQGLKNEQFF. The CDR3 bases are TGTGCCAGCGACGGACAGGGTCTTAAAAATGAGCAGTTCTTC.

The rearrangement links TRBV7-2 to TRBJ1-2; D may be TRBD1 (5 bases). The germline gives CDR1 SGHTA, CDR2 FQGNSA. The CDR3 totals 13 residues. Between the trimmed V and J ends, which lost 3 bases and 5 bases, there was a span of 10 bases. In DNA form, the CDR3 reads TGTGCCAGCAGCTTTCAGGGTACTTATGGCTACACCTTC. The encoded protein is CASSFQGTYGYTF. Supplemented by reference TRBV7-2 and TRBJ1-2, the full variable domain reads GAGVSQSPSNKVTEKGKDVELRCDPISGHTALYWYRQSLGQGLEFLIYFQGNSAPDKSGLPSDRFSAERTGGSVSTLTIQRTQQEDSAVYLCASSFQGTYGYTFGSGTRLTVV.

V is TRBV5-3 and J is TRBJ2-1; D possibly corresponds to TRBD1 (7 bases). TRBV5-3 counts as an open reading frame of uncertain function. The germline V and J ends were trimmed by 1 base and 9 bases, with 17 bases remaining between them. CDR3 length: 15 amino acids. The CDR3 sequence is CARSLKGGTDCEQFF. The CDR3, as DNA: TGTGCCAGAAGCTTGAAGGGCGGGACAGATTGTGAGCAGTTCTTC.

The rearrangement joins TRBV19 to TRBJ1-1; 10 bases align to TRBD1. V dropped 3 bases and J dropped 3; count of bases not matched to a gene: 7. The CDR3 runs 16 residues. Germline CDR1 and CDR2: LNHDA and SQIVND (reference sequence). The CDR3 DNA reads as TGTGCCAGTAGTATTTTGGTGACAGGGGGCCACACTGAAGCTTTCTTT. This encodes CASSILVTGGHTEAFF.

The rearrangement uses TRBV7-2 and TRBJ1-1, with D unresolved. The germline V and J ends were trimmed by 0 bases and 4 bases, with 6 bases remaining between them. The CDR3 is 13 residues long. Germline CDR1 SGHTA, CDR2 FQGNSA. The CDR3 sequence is CASSLAGLTEAFF. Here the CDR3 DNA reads TGTGCCAGCAGCTTAGCTGGGCTCACTGAAGCTTTCTTT.

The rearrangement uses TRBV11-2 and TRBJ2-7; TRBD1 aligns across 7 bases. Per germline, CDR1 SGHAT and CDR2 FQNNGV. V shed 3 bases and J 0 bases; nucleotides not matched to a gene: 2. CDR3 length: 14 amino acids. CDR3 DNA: TGTGCCAGCAGCTTTAGACAGGGCTCCTACGAGCAGTACTTC. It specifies CASSFRQGSYEQYF.

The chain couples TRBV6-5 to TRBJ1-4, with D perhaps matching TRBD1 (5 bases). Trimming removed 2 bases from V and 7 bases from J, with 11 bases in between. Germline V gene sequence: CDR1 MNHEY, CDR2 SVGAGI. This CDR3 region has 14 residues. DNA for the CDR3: TGTGCCAGCAGTTACGACAGACATCGTGAAAAACTGTTTTTT. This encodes CASSYDRHREKLFF.

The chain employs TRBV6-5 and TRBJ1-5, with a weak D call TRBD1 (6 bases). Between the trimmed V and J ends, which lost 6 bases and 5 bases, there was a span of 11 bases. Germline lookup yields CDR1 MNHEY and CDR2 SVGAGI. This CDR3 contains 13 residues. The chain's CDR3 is CASSRDTDQPQHF. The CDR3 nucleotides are TGTGCCAGCAGCAGGGACACCGATCAGCCCCAGCATTTT.

In DNA form, the CDR3 reads TGTGCCAGCAGTTACTCGGGTGGGGGAGGCACTGAAGCTTTCTTT. Translation: CASSYSGGGGTEAFF. The rearrangement links TRBV6-5 to TRBJ1-1, with D possibly being TRBD1 (5 bases). The CDR3 sequence is 15 residues long. Germline V gives CDR1 MNHEY, CDR2 SVGAGI. Trimming took 0 bases from V and 4 from J, leaving 12 bases between them.

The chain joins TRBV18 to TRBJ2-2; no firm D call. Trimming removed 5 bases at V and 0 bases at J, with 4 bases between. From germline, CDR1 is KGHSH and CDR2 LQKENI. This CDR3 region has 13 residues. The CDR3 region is CASSTANTGELFF. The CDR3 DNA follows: TGTGCCAGCTCAACAGCGAACACCGGGGAGCTGTTTTTT.

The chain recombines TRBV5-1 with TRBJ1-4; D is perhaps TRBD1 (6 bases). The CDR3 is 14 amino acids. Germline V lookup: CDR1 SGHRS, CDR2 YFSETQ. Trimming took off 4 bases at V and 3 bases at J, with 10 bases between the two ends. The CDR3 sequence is CASSQGQPNEKLFF. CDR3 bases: TGCGCCAGCAGCCAAGGACAGCCTAATGAAAAACTGTTTTTT.

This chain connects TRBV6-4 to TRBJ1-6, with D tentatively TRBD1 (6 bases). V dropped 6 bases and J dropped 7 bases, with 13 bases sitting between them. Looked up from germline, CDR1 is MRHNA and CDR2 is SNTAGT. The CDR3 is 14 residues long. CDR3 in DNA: TGTGCCAGCAGCGGGACATTTGGAAATTCACCCCTCCACTTT. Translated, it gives CASSGTFGNSPLHF.

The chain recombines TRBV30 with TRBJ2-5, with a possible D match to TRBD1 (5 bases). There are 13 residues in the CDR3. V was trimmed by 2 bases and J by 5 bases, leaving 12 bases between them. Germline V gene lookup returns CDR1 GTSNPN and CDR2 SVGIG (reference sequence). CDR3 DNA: TGTGCCTGGAGTATCAGGGTTGGGGAGACCCAGTACTTC. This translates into CAWSIRVGETQYF.

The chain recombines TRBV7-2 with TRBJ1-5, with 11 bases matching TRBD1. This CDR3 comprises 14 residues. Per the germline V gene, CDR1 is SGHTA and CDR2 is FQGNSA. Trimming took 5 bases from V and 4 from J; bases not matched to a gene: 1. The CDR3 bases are TGTGCCAGCAGCAGGGACAGGGGGAATCAGCCCCAGCATTTT. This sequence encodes CASSRDRGNQPQHF. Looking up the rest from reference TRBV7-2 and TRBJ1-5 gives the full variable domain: GAGVSQSPSNKVTEKGKDVELRCDPISGHTALYWYRQSLGQGLEFLIYFQGNSAPDKSGLPSDRFSAERTGGSVSTLTIQRTQQEDSAVYLCASSRDRGNQPQHFGDGTRLSIL.

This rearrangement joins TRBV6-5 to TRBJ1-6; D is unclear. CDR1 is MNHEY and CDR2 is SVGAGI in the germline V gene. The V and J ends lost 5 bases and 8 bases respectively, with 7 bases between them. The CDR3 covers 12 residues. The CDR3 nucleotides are TGTGCCAGCAGTCCATCATATTCACCCCTCCACTTT. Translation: CASSPSYSPLHF.

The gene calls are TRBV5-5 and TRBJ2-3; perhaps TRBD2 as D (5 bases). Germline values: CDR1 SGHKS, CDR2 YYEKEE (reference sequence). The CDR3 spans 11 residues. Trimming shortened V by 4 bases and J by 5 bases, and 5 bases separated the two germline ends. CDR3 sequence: CASSGGDTQYF. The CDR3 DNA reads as TGTGCCAGCAGCGGAGGAGATACGCAGTATTTT.

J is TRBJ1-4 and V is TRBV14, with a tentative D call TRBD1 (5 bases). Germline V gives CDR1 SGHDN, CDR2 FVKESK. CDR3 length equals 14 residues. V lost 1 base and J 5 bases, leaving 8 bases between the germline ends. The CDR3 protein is CASSQGGVNEKLFF. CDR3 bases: TGTGCCAGCAGCCAAGGGGGCGTAAATGAAAAACTGTTTTTT.